This T cell receptor (beta chain) was documented in a study of OX40 agonist ivuxolimab in advanced cancers. Study context: Mean age around 64 years, range roughly 20 to 85; roughly 82% male.

A note on this clone: The same CDR3 also results from other DNA sequences found in this sample.

CDR3 length: 14 residues. Trimming took 0 bases from V and 2 from J, leaving 8 bases between them. Germline V gives CDR1 SGDLS, CDR2 YYNGEE. TCRdb keeps only in-frame clones here, not all; method: immunoSEQ multiplex PCR. The sample shows around 79,000 clones, around nine tenths of them seen only once. The clonotype was recovered from an adult with an advanced solid tumor such as melanoma, head and neck, liver or kidney cancer. Sequenced here: CD4+ or CD8+ T cells sorted from blood, sampled in a trial of the OX40 agonist ivuxolimab. The V call is TRBV9, the J call TRBJ1-1; possible D gene TRBD1, 5 bases. CDR3 sequence: CASSVVGGNTEAFF. DNA of the CDR3: TGTGCCAGCAGCGTAGTCGGGGGAAACACTGAAGCTTTCTTT.